The following is a TCR beta chain sequence with its context. These data originate in a study of blood T cell repertoires in COVID-19. Study as a whole: Acute and convalescent COVID-19 specimens originated in the United States, Italy and Spain.

Method: immunoSEQ multiplex PCR; TCRdb's copy keeps in-frame clones and lacks some. This repertoire shows under 350,000 clones, about 86% found once; its top ten account for around 4.4%. Germline CDR1 reads LGHNA; CDR2 reads YSLEER. The ends were cut back, 2 bases at V and 9 bases at J, with 17 bases in the middle. The CDR3 consists of 15 residues. The sequenced material came from PBMCs or T cells enriched from blood (not recorded which). The J gene is TRBJ2-1, the V gene TRBV4-3, with D possibly matching TRBD2 (7 bases). The TCR comes from a woman in her forties with acute COVID-19. The CDR3 nucleotides are TGCGCCAGCAGCCAAACAGGCGGGGCGGGGGCTGAGCAGTTCTTC. Its translation is CASSQTGGAGAEQFF.